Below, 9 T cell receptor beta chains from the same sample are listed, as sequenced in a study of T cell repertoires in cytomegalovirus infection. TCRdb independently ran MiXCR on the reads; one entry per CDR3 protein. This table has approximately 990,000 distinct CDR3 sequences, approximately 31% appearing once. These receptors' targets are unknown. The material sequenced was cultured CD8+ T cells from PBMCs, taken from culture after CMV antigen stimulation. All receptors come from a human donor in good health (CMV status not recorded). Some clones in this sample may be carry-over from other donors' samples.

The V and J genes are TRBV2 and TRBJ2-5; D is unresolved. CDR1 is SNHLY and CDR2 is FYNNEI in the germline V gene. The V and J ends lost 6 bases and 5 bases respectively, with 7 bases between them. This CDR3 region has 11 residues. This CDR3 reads CASRRVETQYF. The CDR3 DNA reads TGTGCCAGCAGAAGGGTGGAGACCCAGTACTTC. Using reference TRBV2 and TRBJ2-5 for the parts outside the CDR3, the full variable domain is EPEVTQTPSHQVTQMGQEVILRCVPISNHLYFYWYRQILGQKVEFLVSFYNNEISEKSEIFDDQFSVERPDGSNFTLKIRSTKLEDSAMYFCASRRVETQYFGPGTRLLVL.

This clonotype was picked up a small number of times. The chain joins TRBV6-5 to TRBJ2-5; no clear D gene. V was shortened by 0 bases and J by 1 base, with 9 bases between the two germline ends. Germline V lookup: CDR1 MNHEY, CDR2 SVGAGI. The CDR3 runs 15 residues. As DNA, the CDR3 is TGTGCCAGCAGTTACTCTAGACACCTCCAAGAGACCCAGTACTTC. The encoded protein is CASSYSRHLQETQYF.

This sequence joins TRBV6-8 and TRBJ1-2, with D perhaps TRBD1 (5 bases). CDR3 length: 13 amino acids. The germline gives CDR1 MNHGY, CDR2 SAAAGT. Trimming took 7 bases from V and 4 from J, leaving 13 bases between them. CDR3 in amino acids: CASTGGRIYGYTF. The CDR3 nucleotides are TGTGCCAGCACGGGGGGACGGATCTATGGCTACACCTTC.

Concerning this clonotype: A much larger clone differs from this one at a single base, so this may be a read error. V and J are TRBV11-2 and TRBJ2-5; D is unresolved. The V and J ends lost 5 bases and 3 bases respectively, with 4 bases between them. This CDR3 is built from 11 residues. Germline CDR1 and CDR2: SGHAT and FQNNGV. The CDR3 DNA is TGTGCCAGCAGCCGCAAAGAGACCCAGTACTTC. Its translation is CASSRKETQYF. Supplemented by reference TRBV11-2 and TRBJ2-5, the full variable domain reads EAGVAQSPRYKIIEKRQSVAFWCNPISGHATLYWYQQILGQGPKLLIQFQNNGVVDDSQLPKDRFSAERLKGVDSTLKIQPAKLEDSAVYLCASSRKETQYFGPGTRLLVL.

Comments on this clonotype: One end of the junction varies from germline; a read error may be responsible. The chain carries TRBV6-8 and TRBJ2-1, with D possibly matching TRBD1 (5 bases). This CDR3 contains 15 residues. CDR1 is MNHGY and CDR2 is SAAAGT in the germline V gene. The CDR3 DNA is TGTGCCGGGGCAGGCGGCTCCAGCTCCTGCAATGAGCAGTTCTTC. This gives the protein CAGAGGSSSCNEQFF.

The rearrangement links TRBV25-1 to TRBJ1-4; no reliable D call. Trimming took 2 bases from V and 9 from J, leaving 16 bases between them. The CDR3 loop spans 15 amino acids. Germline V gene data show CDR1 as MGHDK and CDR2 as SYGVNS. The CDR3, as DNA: TGTGCCAGCAGTGAAGATCTCCGGGGAGGCAAAAAACTGTTTTTT. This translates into CASSEDLRGGKKLFF.

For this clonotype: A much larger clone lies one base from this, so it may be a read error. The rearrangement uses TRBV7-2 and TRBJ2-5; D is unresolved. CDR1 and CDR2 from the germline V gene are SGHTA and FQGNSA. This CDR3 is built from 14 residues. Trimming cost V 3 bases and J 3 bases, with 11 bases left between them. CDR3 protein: CASSFSGPKETQYF. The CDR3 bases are TGTGCCAGCAGCTTCTCGGGTCCCAAAGAGACCCAGTACTTC.

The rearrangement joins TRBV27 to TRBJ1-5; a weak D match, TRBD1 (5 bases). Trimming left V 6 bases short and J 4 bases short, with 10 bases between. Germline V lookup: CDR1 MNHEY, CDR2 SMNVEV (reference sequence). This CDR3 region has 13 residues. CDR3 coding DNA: TGTGCCAGCAGCCGACAGCTAAATCAGCCCCAGCATTTT. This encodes CASSRQLNQPQHF.

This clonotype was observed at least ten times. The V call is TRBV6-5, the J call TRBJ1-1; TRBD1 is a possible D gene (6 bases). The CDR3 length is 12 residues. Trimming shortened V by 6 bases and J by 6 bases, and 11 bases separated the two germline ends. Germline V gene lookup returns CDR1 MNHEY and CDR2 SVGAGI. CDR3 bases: TGTGCCAGCAGGGAACAGGGAGCTGAAGCTTTCTTT. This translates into CASREQGAEAFF.